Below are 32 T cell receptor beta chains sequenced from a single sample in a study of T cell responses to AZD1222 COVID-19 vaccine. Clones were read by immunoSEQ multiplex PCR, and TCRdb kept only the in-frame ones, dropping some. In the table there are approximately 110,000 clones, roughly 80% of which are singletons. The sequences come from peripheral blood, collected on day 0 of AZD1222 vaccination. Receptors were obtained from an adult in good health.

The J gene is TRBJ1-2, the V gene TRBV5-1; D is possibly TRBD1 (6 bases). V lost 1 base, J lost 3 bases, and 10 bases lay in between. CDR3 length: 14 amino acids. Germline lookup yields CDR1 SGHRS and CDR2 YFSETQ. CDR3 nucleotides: TGCGCCAGCAGCTTGATGCAGGGGCACTATGGCTACACCTTC. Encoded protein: CASSLMQGHYGYTF.

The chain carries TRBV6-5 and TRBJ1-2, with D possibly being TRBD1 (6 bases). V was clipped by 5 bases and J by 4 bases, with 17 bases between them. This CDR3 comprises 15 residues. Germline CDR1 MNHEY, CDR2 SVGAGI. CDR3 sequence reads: CASSRRGDPVYGYTF. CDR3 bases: TGTGCCAGCAGTCGAAGGGGGGACCCCGTCTATGGCTACACCTTC.

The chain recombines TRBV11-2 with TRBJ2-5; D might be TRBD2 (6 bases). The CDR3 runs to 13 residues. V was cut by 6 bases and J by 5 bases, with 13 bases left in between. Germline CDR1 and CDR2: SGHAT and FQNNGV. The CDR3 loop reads CASREAGGETQYF. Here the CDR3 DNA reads TGTGCCAGCAGGGAAGCGGGTGGGGAGACCCAGTACTTC.

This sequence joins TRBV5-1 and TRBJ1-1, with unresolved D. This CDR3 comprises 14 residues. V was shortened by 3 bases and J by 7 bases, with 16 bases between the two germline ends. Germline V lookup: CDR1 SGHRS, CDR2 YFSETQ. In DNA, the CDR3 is TGCGCCAGCAGCTCCCTGGACGGACCAAATGAAGCTTTCTTT. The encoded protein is CASSSLDGPNEAFF.

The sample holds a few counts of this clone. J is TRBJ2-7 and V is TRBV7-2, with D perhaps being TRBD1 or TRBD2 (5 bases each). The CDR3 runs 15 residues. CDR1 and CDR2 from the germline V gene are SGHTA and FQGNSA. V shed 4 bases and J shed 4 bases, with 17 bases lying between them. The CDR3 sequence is CASSWTRGFGYEQYF. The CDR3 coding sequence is TGTGCCAGCAGCTGGACACGGGGATTCGGGTACGAGCAGTACTTC.

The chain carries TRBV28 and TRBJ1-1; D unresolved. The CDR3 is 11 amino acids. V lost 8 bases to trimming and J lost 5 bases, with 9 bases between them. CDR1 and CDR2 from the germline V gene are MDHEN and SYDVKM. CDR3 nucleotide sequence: TGTGCCAGCCGAGTCGTGACTGAAGCTTTCTTT. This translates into CASRVVTEAFF.

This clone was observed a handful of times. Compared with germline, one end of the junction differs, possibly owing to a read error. Here the CDR3 DNA reads TGTGCTAGCAGCTCGGGACAGGGGGTAGAAGGTGAGCAGTTCTTC. It encodes CASSSGQGVEGEQFF. The chain recombines TRBV7-7 with TRBJ2-1, with TRBD1 identical over 11 bases. Germline lookup yields CDR1 SSHAT and CDR2 FNYEAQ (reference sequence). This CDR3 has 15 residues.

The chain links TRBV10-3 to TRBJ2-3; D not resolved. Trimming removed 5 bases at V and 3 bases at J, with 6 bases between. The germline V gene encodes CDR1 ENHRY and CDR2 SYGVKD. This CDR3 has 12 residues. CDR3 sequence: CAISRSTDTQYF. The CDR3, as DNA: TGTGCCATCAGTAGATCGACAGATACGCAGTATTTT.

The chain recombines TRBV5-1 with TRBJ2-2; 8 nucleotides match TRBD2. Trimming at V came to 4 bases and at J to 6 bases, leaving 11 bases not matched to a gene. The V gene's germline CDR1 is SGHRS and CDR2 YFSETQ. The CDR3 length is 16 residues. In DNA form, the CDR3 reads TGCGCCAGCAGCCACTCGAGCGGGAGCGTCCCCGGGGAGCTGTTTTTT. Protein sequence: CASSHSSGSVPGELFF.

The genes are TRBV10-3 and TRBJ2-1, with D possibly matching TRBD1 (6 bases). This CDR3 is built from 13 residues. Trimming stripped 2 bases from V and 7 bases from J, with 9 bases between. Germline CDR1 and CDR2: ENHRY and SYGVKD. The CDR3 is CAISEGQSNEQFF. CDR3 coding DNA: TGTGCCATCAGTGAGGGACAGTCGAATGAGCAGTTCTTC.

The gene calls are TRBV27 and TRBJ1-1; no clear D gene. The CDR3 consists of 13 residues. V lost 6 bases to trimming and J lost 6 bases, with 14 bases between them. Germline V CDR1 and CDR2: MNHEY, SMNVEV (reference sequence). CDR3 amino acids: CASRMTGRAEAFF. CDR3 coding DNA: TGTGCCAGCAGGATGACCGGCCGGGCTGAAGCTTTCTTT.

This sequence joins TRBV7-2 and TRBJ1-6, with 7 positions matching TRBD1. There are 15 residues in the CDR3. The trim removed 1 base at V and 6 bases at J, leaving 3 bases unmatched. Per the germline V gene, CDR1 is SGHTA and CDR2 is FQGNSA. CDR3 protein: CASSLGQGGNSPLHF. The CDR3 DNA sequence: TGTGCCAGCAGCTTAGGACAGGGAGGTAATTCACCCCTCCACTTT. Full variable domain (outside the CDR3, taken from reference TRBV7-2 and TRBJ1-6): GAGVSQSPSNKVTEKGKDVELRCDPISGHTALYWYRQSLGQGLEFLIYFQGNSAPDKSGLPSDRFSAERTGGSVSTLTIQRTQQEDSAVYLCASSLGQGGNSPLHFGNGTRLTVT.

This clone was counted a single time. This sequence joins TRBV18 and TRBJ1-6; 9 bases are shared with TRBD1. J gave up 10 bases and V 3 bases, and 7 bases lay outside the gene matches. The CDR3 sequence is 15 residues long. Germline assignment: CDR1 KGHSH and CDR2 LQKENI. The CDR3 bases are TGTGCCAGCTCACCTCCGGGACAGGGTCGGTCACCCCTCCACTTT. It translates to CASSPPGQGRSPLHF.

The CDR3 region has the DNA TGTGCCACCAGTGGTAAAGTCACCTACGAGCAGTACTTC. It codes for CATSGKVTYEQYF. The chain has TRBV24-1 and TRBJ2-7; D ambiguous. The CDR3 length is 13 residues. Germline V CDR1 and CDR2: KGHDR, SFDVKD. The germline V and J ends were trimmed by 5 bases and 2 bases, with 9 bases remaining between them.

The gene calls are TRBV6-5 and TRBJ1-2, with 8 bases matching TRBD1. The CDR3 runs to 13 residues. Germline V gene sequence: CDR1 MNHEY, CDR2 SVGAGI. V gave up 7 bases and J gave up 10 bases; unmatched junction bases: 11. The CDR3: CASTFLPTGAYTF. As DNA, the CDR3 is TGTGCCAGCACCTTTCTACCGACAGGGGCCTACACCTTC.

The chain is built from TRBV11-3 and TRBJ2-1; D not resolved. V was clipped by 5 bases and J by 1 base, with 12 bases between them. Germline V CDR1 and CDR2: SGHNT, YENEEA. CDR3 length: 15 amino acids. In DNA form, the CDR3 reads TGTGCCAGCAGCCTTAATGCGGCATCCTACAATGAGCAGTTCTTC. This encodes CASSLNAASYNEQFF.

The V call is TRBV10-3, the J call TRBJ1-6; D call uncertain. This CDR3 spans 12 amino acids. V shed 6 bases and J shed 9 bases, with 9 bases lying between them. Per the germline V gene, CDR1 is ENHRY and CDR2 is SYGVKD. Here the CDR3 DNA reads TGTGCCATCAGAACAATCGGTTCACCCCTCCACTTT. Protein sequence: CAIRTIGSPLHF.

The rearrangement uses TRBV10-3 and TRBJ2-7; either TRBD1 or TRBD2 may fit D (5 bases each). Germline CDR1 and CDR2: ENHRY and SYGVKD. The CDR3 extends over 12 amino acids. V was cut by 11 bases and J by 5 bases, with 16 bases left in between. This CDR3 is CASRVGTHEQYF. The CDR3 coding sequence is TGTGCCTCCCGTGTAGGGACCCACGAGCAGTACTTC.

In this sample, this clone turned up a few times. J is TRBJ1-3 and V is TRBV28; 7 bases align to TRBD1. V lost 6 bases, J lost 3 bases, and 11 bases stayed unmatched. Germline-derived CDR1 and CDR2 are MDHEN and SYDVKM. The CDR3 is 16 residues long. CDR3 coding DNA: TGTGCCAGCAGCCCCGATGACAGGGTTCTTGGAAACACCATATATTTT. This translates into CASSPDDRVLGNTIYF.

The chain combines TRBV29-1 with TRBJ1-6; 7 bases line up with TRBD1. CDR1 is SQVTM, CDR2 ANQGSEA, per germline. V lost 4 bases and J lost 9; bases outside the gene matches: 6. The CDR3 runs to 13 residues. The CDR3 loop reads CSVAGTEGSPLHF. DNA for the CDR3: TGCAGCGTTGCCGGGACAGAGGGTTCACCCCTCCACTTT. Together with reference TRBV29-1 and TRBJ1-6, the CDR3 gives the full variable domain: SAVISQKPSRDICQRGTSLTIQCQVDSQVTMMFWYRQQPGQSLTLIATANQGSEATYESGFVIDKFPISRPNLTFSTLTVSNMSPEDSSIYLCSVAGTEGSPLHFGNGTRLTVT.

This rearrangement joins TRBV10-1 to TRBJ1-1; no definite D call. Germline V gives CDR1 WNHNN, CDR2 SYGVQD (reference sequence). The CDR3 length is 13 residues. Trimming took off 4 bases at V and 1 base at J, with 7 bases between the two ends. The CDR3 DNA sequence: TGCGCCAGCAGTGTTACAGCGAACACTGAAGCTTTCTTT. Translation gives CASSVTANTEAFF.

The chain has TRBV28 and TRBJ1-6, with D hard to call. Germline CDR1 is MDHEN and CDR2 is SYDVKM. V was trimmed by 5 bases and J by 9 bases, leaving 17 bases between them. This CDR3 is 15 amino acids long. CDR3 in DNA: TGTGCCAGCAGTAACTCGGGGTGGGTTCGTTCACCCCTCCACTTT. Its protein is CASSNSGWVRSPLHF.

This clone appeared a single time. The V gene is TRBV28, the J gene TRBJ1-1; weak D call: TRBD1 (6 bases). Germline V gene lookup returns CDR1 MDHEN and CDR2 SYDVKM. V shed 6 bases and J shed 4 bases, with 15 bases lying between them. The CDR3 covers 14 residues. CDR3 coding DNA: TGTGCCAGCAGCTTTTACCCAGGGGTCACTGAAGCTTTCTTT. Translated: CASSFYPGVTEAFF.

The CDR3 nucleotides read TGTGCCAGCAGCGAAGGACTAGCGGGAGGTAATGAGCAGTTCTTC. As protein: CASSEGLAGGNEQFF. The chain uses TRBV7-2 and TRBJ2-1; 14 bases match TRBD2. The CDR3 runs to 15 residues. CDR1 is SGHTA and CDR2 is FQGNSA in the germline V gene. Trimming removed 5 bases from V and 7 bases from J; junction bases left unmatched: 4.

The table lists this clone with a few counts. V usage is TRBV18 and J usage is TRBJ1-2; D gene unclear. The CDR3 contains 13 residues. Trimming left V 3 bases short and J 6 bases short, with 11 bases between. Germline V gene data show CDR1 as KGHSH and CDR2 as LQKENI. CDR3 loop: CASSPGEIDGYTF. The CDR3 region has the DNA TGTGCCAGCTCACCTGGGGAAATAGATGGCTACACCTTC.

The CDR3 coding sequence is TGTGCCAGCAGTTGGGGGACAGGGGGAAACACCATATATTTT. Its translation: CASSWGTGGNTIYF. The gene calls are TRBV28 and TRBJ1-3; 9 bases are shared with TRBD1. Germline V gene data show CDR1 as MDHEN and CDR2 as SYDVKM. The V gene end was trimmed by 4 bases and the J gene end by 4 bases; junction bases not matched to a gene: 2. The CDR3 is 14 amino acids.

The CDR3 protein is CAWSATEQYF. The CDR3 coding sequence is TGTGCCTGGAGTGCCACCGAGCAGTACTTC. The V call is TRBV30, the J call TRBJ2-7; no clear D gene. This CDR3 is 10 amino acids long. Germline loops: CDR1 GTSNPN, CDR2 SVGIG (reference sequence). With 1 base removed from V and 6 bases from J, the gap between germline ends came to 4 bases.

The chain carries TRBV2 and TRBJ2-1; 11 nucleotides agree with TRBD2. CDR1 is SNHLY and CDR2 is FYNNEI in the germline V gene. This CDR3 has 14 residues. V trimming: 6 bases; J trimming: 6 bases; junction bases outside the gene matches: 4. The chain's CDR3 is CASRIAGGLNEQFF. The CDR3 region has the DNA TGTGCCAGCAGAATAGCGGGGGGGCTCAATGAGCAGTTCTTC.

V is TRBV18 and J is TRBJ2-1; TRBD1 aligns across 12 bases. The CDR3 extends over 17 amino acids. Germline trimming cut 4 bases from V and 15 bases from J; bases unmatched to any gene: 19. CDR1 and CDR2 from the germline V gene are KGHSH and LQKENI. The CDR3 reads CASSLSTPGQGASRPFF. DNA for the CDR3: TGTGCCAGCTCACTATCTACGCCGGGACAGGGGGCGTCTCGACCGTTCTTC. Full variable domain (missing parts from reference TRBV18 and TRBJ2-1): NAGVMQNPRHLVRRRGQEARLRCSPMKGHSHVYWYRQLPEEGLKFMVYLQKENIIDESGMPKERFSAEFPKEGPSILRIQQVVRGDSAAYFCASSLSTPGQGASRPFFGPGTRLTVL.

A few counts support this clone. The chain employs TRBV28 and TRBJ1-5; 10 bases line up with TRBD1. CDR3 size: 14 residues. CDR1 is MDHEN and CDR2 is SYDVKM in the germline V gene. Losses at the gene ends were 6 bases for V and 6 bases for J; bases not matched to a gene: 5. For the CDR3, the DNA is TGTGCCAGCAGAGGGGGACAGGGGTTTCAGCCCCAGCATTTT. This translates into CASRGGQGFQPQHF.

CDR3 DNA: TGCGCCAGCAGCCAAGATCCTAGCGGGGGACGGGATACGCAGTATTTT. It specifies CASSQDPSGGRDTQYF. This chain joins TRBV4-1 and TRBJ2-3; 10 nucleotides agree with TRBD2. The junction had 6 bases not matched to a gene; V was cut back by 0 bases and J by 6 bases. Germline V gives CDR1 MGHRA, CDR2 YSYEKL. The CDR3 is 16 residues long.

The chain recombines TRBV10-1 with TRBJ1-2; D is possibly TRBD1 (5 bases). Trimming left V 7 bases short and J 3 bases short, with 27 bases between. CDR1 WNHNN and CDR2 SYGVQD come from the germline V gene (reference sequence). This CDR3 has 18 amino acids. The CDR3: CASTGGRITKGDDYGYTF. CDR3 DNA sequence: TGCGCCAGCACGGGGGGTAGAATTACAAAAGGGGACGACTATGGCTACACCTTC.